The sequence of this T cell receptor (beta chain) was determined in a study of cytomegalovirus exposure and HLA in healthy donors. Per the germline V gene, CDR1 is GTSNPN and CDR2 is SVGIG (reference sequence). V shed 2 bases and J 0 bases; nucleotides not matched to a gene: 5. This CDR3 contains 17 residues. Primers: 60 Vbeta forward and 13 Jbeta reverse. This table comes from immunoSEQ multiplex PCR, and its TCRdb copy is limited to in-frame clones, with some not included. The sample lists 150,000 to 200,000 clones; roughly 85% were seen once. Source material: PBMCs. The TCR sequence derives from a man between 40 and 49 years old in good health and CMV-seropositive. The gene calls are TRBV30 and TRBJ2-6, with 9 bases lining up with TRBD1. The CDR3 sequence: CAWSRPGQGSGANVLTF. The DNA for the CDR3 is TGTGCCTGGAGTAGACCGGGACAGGGCTCTGGGGCCAACGTCCTGACTTTC.